This is a list of T cell receptor beta chains from one sample in a study of T cells in Graves' hyperthyroidism and ophthalmopathy. TCRdb re-analysed the multiplex PCR reads in MiXCR, keeping a single row per CDR3 protein. The sample has around 290,000 distinct CDR3 sequences; roughly 14% are singletons. Sequenced sample: blood. Source of these receptors: a woman aged 25 to 39 with Graves' hyperthyroidism that later progressed to Graves' ophthalmopathy. The CDR3 runs from the conserved cysteine through the conserved F or W. The D gene is left open where the match is weak. Clone sizes are given selectively: once, few, many, or a class where the clone is expanded.

V gene: TRBV6-1
J gene: TRBJ2-5
CDR3 length: 14
D gene: TRBD2
clone size: many
CDR3 protein: CASSGLAGGETQYF
CDR3 DNA: TGTGCCAGCAGTGGACTAGCGGGAGGGGAGACCCAGTACTTC

V gene: TRBV12-3/TRBV12-4
J gene: TRBJ2-5
CDR3 length: 14
D gene: TRBD1
clone size: many
CDR3 protein: CASSSSGGVETQYF
CDR3 DNA: TGTGCCAGCAGTTCCTCAGGGGGCGTGGAGACCCAGTACTTC

V gene: TRBV6-1
J gene: TRBJ2-5
CDR3 length: 16
D gene: -
clone size: -
CDR3 protein: CASTEARGAIGETQYF
CDR3 DNA: TGTGCCAGCACCGAAGCCCGGGGGGCGATTGGGGAGACCCAGTACTTC

V gene: TRBV6-2/TRBV6-3
J gene: TRBJ1-4
CDR3 length: 13
D gene: -
clone size: few
CDR3 protein: CASSPSLVEKLFF
CDR3 DNA: TGTGCCAGCAGCCCCAGCCTGGTTGAAAAACTGTTTTTT

V gene: TRBV7-9
J gene: TRBJ2-7
CDR3 length: 13
D gene: -
clone size: many
CDR3 protein: CASSLTLPYEQYF
CDR3 DNA: TGTGCCAGCAGCTTGACGTTACCCTACGAGCAGTACTTC

V gene: TRBV7-8
J gene: TRBJ2-7
CDR3 length: 13
D gene: -
clone size: many
CDR3 protein: CASSLALAYEQYF
CDR3 DNA: TGTGCCAGCAGCTTAGCCCTGGCCTACGAGCAGTACTTC

V gene: TRBV11-2
J gene: TRBJ1-5
CDR3 length: 14
D gene: -
clone size: many
CDR3 protein: CASSLSDKNQPQHF
CDR3 DNA: TGTGCCAGCAGCTTAAGTGACAAAAATCAGCCCCAGCATTTT

V gene: TRBV18
J gene: TRBJ2-1
CDR3 length: 14
D gene: -
clone size: -
CDR3 protein: CASSPAWAYNEQFF
CDR3 DNA: TGTGCCAGCTCACCTGCGTGGGCCTACAATGAGCAGTTCTTC

V gene: TRBV7-9
J gene: TRBJ2-1
CDR3 length: 17
D gene: TRBD1
clone size: many
CDR3 protein: CASSLEASGTAYNEQFF
CDR3 DNA: TGTGCCAGCAGCTTAGAGGCATCCGGGACAGCTTACAATGAGCAGTTCTTC

V gene: TRBV28
J gene: TRBJ2-5
CDR3 length: 14
D gene: TRBD2
clone size: -
CDR3 protein: CASSLWLAGETQYF
CDR3 DNA: TGTGCCAGCAGTTTATGGCTAGCGGGAGAGACCCAGTACTTC

V gene: TRBV30
J gene: TRBJ2-6
CDR3 length: 16
D gene: TRBD1
clone size: many
CDR3 protein: CAWKGALPSGANVLTF
CDR3 DNA: TGTGCCTGGAAGGGGGCCCTTCCCTCTGGGGCCAACGTCCTGACTTTC

V gene: TRBV6-2/TRBV6-3
J gene: TRBJ2-7
CDR3 length: 13
D gene: TRBD2
clone size: -
CDR3 protein: CASTGGVGYEQYF
CDR3 DNA: TGTGCCAGCACGGGGGGAGTCGGGTACGAGCAGTACTTC

V gene: TRBV28
J gene: TRBJ2-7
CDR3 length: 14
D gene: TRBD1
clone size: once
CDR3 protein: CASTSPGQGNEQYF
CDR3 DNA: TGTGCCAGCACAAGTCCGGGACAGGGTAACGAGCAGTACTTC

V gene: TRBV2
J gene: TRBJ1-1
CDR3 length: 15
D gene: -
clone size: -
CDR3 protein: CASSEEGGANTEAFF
CDR3 DNA: TGTGCCAGCAGTGAAGAGGGGGGTGCGAACACTGAAGCTTTCTTT

V gene: TRBV19
J gene: TRBJ1-1
CDR3 length: 10
D gene: -
clone size: -
CDR3 protein: CASRAGKAFF
CDR3 DNA: TGTGCCAGCCGGGCAGGGAAAGCTTTCTTT

V gene: TRBV15
J gene: TRBJ2-1
CDR3 length: 14
D gene: -
clone size: many
CDR3 protein: CATRNELPYNEQFF
CDR3 DNA: TGTGCCACCAGGAATGAGCTACCCTACAATGAGCAGTTCTTC

V gene: TRBV9
J gene: TRBJ2-1
CDR3 length: 15
D gene: TRBD2
clone size: many
CDR3 protein: CASSVLAGGYNEQFF
CDR3 DNA: TGTGCCAGCAGCGTTTTAGCGGGAGGGTACAATGAGCAGTTCTTC

V gene: TRBV7-3
J gene: TRBJ2-2
CDR3 length: 13
D gene: -
clone size: few
CDR3 protein: CASSLNVPGELFF
CDR3 DNA: TGTGCCAGCAGCTTAAATGTACCCGGGGAGCTGTTTTTT

V gene: TRBV29-1
J gene: TRBJ2-1
CDR3 length: 13
D gene: -
clone size: -
CDR3 protein: CSVGPQGYNEQFF
CDR3 DNA: TGCAGCGTTGGGCCCCAGGGGTACAATGAGCAGTTCTTC

V gene: TRBV25-1
J gene: TRBJ1-2
CDR3 length: 17
D gene: -
clone size: -
CDR3 protein: CASSEARVGAANYGYTF
CDR3 DNA: TGTGCCAGCAGTGAGGCCCGGGTGGGGGCCGCTAACTATGGCTACACCTTC

V gene: TRBV6-5
J gene: TRBJ1-2
CDR3 length: 15
D gene: -
clone size: many
CDR3 protein: CASSYSTGRPSGYTF
CDR3 DNA: TGTGCCAGCAGTTACTCGACGGGACGACCCTCCGGCTACACCTTC

V gene: TRBV6-2/TRBV6-3
J gene: TRBJ2-6
CDR3 length: 18
D gene: -
clone size: many
CDR3 protein: CASSSHGTPRAGANVLTF
CDR3 DNA: TGTGCCAGCAGCTCGCACGGGACACCTCGCGCTGGGGCCAACGTCCTGACTTTC

V gene: TRBV9
J gene: TRBJ1-1
CDR3 length: 13
D gene: -
clone size: many
CDR3 protein: CASSVGAGPEAFF
CDR3 DNA: TGTGCCAGCAGCGTCGGGGCAGGTCCTGAAGCTTTCTTT

V gene: TRBV7-9
J gene: TRBJ2-3
CDR3 length: 15
D gene: -
clone size: many
CDR3 protein: CASSLRLASTDTQYF
CDR3 DNA: TGTGCCAGCAGCTTAAGGTTAGCGAGCACAGATACGCAGTATTTT

V gene: TRBV6-1
J gene: TRBJ2-7
CDR3 length: 14
D gene: TRBD1
clone size: few
CDR3 protein: CAVGRQGRNYEQYF
CDR3 DNA: TGTGCCGTGGGAAGACAGGGGCGCAACTACGAGCAGTACTTC

V gene: TRBV20-1
J gene: TRBJ2-1
CDR3 length: 14
D gene: TRBD2
clone size: few
CDR3 protein: CSAITSGIYNEQFF
CDR3 DNA: TGCAGTGCTATTACTAGCGGGATCTACAATGAGCAGTTCTTC

V gene: TRBV14
J gene: TRBJ2-5
CDR3 length: 15
D gene: -
clone size: few
CDR3 protein: CASSQNSWYQETQYF
CDR3 DNA: TGTGCCAGCAGCCAAAACTCTTGGTACCAAGAGACCCAGTACTTC

V gene: TRBV4-1
J gene: TRBJ1-1
CDR3 length: 15
D gene: -
clone size: -
CDR3 protein: CASSQEVGVNTEAFF
CDR3 DNA: TGCGCCAGCAGCCAAGAAGTGGGAGTGAACACTGAAGCTTTCTTT

V gene: TRBV6-5
J gene: TRBJ2-7
CDR3 length: 15
D gene: TRBD2
clone size: many
CDR3 protein: CASSFRAGVGYEQYF
CDR3 DNA: TGTGCCAGCAGTTTCCGAGCGGGAGTAGGGTACGAGCAGTACTTC

V gene: TRBV28
J gene: TRBJ1-5
CDR3 length: 12
D gene: -
clone size: many
CDR3 protein: CASSRDVQPQHF
CDR3 DNA: TGTGCCAGCAGCAGAGACGTGCAGCCCCAGCATTTT

V gene: TRBV19
J gene: TRBJ1-1
CDR3 length: 12
D gene: -
clone size: many
CDR3 protein: CASSLSQGTAFF
CDR3 DNA: TGTGCCAGTAGCCTCTCACAGGGAACAGCTTTCTTT

V gene: TRBV28
J gene: TRBJ2-5
CDR3 length: 11
D gene: -
clone size: many
CDR3 protein: CASSLMETQYF
CDR3 DNA: TGTGCCAGCAGTTTAATGGAGACCCAGTACTTC

V gene: TRBV7-2
J gene: TRBJ2-7
CDR3 length: 12
D gene: -
clone size: many
CDR3 protein: CASSFGAHEQYF
CDR3 DNA: TGTGCCAGCAGCTTCGGGGCCCACGAGCAGTACTTC

V gene: TRBV7-2
J gene: TRBJ2-7
CDR3 length: 13
D gene: TRBD2
clone size: many
CDR3 protein: CASSSPGGYEQYF
CDR3 DNA: TGTGCCAGCAGCTCCCCGGGGGGATACGAGCAGTACTTC

V gene: TRBV7-2
J gene: TRBJ2-5
CDR3 length: 15
D gene: -
clone size: many
CDR3 protein: CASSLGGERAETQYF
CDR3 DNA: TGTGCCAGCAGCTTAGGAGGCGAGAGGGCAGAGACCCAGTACTTC

V gene: TRBV20-1
J gene: TRBJ2-1
CDR3 length: 16
D gene: TRBD2
clone size: -
CDR3 protein: CSASSASGGDVDEQFF
CDR3 DNA: TGCAGTGCTAGTAGTGCCAGCGGGGGAGACGTCGATGAGCAGTTCTTC

V gene: TRBV30
J gene: TRBJ1-2
CDR3 length: 12
D gene: -
clone size: many
CDR3 protein: CAWIPANYGYTF
CDR3 DNA: TGTGCCTGGATTCCAGCTAACTATGGCTACACCTTC

V gene: TRBV6-1
J gene: TRBJ2-7
CDR3 length: 12
D gene: -
clone size: few
CDR3 protein: CASSRDKREQYF
CDR3 DNA: TGTGCCAGCAGTAGGGATAAAAGGGAGCAGTACTTC

V gene: TRBV6-2/TRBV6-3
J gene: TRBJ1-1
CDR3 length: 22
D gene: TRBD1
clone size: many
CDR3 protein: CASSYWPDQIDRAPRMNTEAFF
CDR3 DNA: TGTGCCAGCAGTTACTGGCCCGACCAGATTGACAGGGCACCGCGTATGAACACTGAAGCTTTCTTT

V gene: TRBV4-1
J gene: TRBJ1-2
CDR3 length: 17
D gene: -
clone size: -
CDR3 protein: CASSLNPRDPHSYGYTF
CDR3 DNA: TGCGCCAGCAGCCTAAACCCCAGGGACCCTCATTCCTATGGCTACACCTTC

V gene: TRBV7-9
J gene: TRBJ2-1
CDR3 length: 13
D gene: -
clone size: -
CDR3 protein: CASSQGPINEQFF
CDR3 DNA: TGTGCCAGCAGCCAGGGACCAATTAATGAGCAGTTCTTC

V gene: TRBV24-1
J gene: TRBJ1-2
CDR3 length: 15
D gene: TRBD1
clone size: -
CDR3 protein: CATSDSGTGDYGYTF
CDR3 DNA: TGTGCCACCAGTGACTCCGGGACAGGGGACTATGGCTACACCTTC

V gene: TRBV12-3/TRBV12-4
J gene: TRBJ2-7
CDR3 length: 19
D gene: TRBD1
clone size: many
CDR3 protein: CASSAVAGGFLPGLHEQYF
CDR3 DNA: TGTGCCAGCAGTGCAGTGGCAGGGGGCTTTCTGCCAGGTCTTCACGAGCAGTACTTC

V gene: TRBV20-1
J gene: TRBJ2-2
CDR3 length: 14
D gene: -
clone size: few
CDR3 protein: CSALNPGTTGELFF
CDR3 DNA: TGCAGTGCTCTTAACCCAGGGACGACCGGGGAGCTGTTTTTT

V gene: TRBV27
J gene: TRBJ2-7
CDR3 length: 13
D gene: -
clone size: many
CDR3 protein: CASSFGAEYEQYF
CDR3 DNA: TGTGCCAGCAGTTTTGGGGCCGAATACGAGCAGTACTTC

V gene: TRBV27
J gene: TRBJ2-1
CDR3 length: 12
D gene: -
clone size: many
CDR3 protein: CASSSQYNEQFF
CDR3 DNA: TGTGCCAGCAGTTCTCAGTACAATGAGCAGTTCTTC